This is a list of T cell receptor beta chains from one sample in a study of cytomegalovirus exposure and HLA in healthy donors. Sequencing used immunoSEQ multiplex PCR; TCRdb keeps in-frame clones, though not all of them. Of 150,000 to 200,000 clones in the sample, approximately 67% were seen once. Sample: PBMCs. Receptors originate from a middle-aged man in good health and CMV-seronegative. Both conserved end residues are trimmed from each CDR3. The order of the fields is J gene, CDR3 length, V gene, CDR3 protein.

TRBJ2-1,16,TRBV4-3,ASSQGASGGSTYNEQF
TRBJ1-2,12,TRBV9,ASSPGHSNYGYT
TRBJ2-3,14,TRBV12-5,ASGTPTGVSTDTQY
TRBJ2-1,15,TRBV29-1,SVRTSEGASVYNEQF
TRBJ1-2,13,TRBV4-1,ASSPRQGDRYGYT
TRBJ2-3,14,TRBV10-3,AISEGTGGDWDTQY
TRBJ2-7,11,TRBV7-8,ASSPPGPYEQY
TRBJ2-7,15,TRBV5-4,ASSLSRGGAVSYEQY
TRBJ1-3,12,TRBV7-7,ASSLRSTGNTIY
TRBJ1-6,13,TRBV2,ASGETRGQGSPLH
TRBJ2-3,13,TRBV28,ASNLPIQGADTQY
TRBJ2-4,11,TRBV28,ASSFGGENIQY